Below are 11 T cell receptor beta chains sequenced from a single sample in a study of cytomegalovirus exposure and HLA in healthy donors. The study ran its PCR with 60 Vbeta and 13 Jbeta primers. This table comes from immunoSEQ multiplex PCR, and its TCRdb copy is limited to in-frame clones, with some not included. Altogether 120,000 to 150,000 clones are present, 65% to 85% being singletons, with the ten largest covering more than 0.95%. Sequencing used PBMCs. These receptors all stem from a man between 18 and 29 years old in good health and CMV-seronegative.

This clone was observed a single time. The gene calls are TRBV7-2 and TRBJ1-1; D call uncertain. The V and J ends lost 5 bases and 1 base respectively, with 11 bases between them. Germline V CDR1 and CDR2: SGHTA, FQGNSA. This CDR3 contains 14 residues. The CDR3 spells CASSGYAANTEAFF. CDR3 DNA: TGTGCCAGCAGCGGATATGCGGCGAACACTGAAGCTTTCTTT.

The chain recombines TRBV2 with TRBJ1-1; D is possibly TRBD1 (5 bases). Germline-derived CDR1 and CDR2 are SNHLY and FYNNEI. Trimming removed 6 bases at V and 3 bases at J, with 14 bases between. The CDR3 consists of 14 residues. This CDR3 reads CASRSGRGDTEAFF. The CDR3, as DNA: TGTGCCAGCAGGTCCGGGCGGGGGGACACTGAAGCTTTCTTT.

The V gene is TRBV29-1, the J gene TRBJ2-1, with D perhaps matching TRBD1 (5 bases). The ends were cut back, 4 bases at V and 0 bases at J, with 13 bases in the middle. Germline CDR1 SQVTM, CDR2 ANQGSEA. This CDR3 has 15 residues. CDR3 coding DNA: TGCAGCGTTGGACAGTTTAGGAGCTCCTACAATGAGCAGTTCTTC. As protein: CSVGQFRSSYNEQFF.

CDR3 sequence reads: CSVEEHGYNEQFF. DNA for the CDR3: TGCAGCGTTGAAGAACATGGTTACAATGAGCAGTTCTTC. The chain joins TRBV29-1 to TRBJ2-1; unclear D gene. Germline V gives CDR1 SQVTM, CDR2 ANQGSEA. CDR3 length: 13 amino acids. Trimming removed 0 bases at V and 4 bases at J, with 7 bases between.

V gene TRBV7-9 combines with J gene TRBJ2-1; 15 bases agree with TRBD2. Germline V lookup: CDR1 SEHNR, CDR2 FQNEAQ (reference sequence). The CDR3 covers 15 residues. V shed 4 bases, J shed 9 bases, and the junction held 4 bases outside the gene matches. CDR3 loop: CASSSRTSGGGEQFF. CDR3 DNA sequence: TGTGCCAGCAGCTCCCGGACTAGCGGGGGGGGTGAGCAGTTCTTC.

This CDR3 reads CASSSRVLNTEAFF. The DNA of the CDR3 is TGTGCCAGCAGCTCCAGGGTTCTGAACACTGAAGCTTTCTTT. J is TRBJ1-1 and V is TRBV7-8, with TRBD1 as a possible D gene (5 bases). CDR3 length: 14 residues. V was cut by 4 bases and J by 0 bases, with 9 bases left in between. Germline CDR1 is SGHVS and CDR2 is FQNEAQ.

The chain has TRBV5-1 and TRBJ2-1; possibly TRBD2 for D (5 bases). The CDR3 contains 13 residues. Trimming left V 4 bases short and J 10 bases short, with 15 bases between. Looked up from germline, CDR1 is SGHRS and CDR2 is YFSETQ. The CDR3: CASSPVVREEQFF. Here the CDR3 DNA reads TGCGCCAGCAGCCCCGTTGTGAGGGAAGAGCAGTTCTTC. The variable domain in full, with the rest retrieved from reference TRBV5-1 and TRBJ2-1, is KAGVTQTPRYLIKTRGQQVTLSCSPISGHRSVSWYQQTPGQGLQFLFEYFSETQRNKGNFPGRFSGRQFSNSRSEMNVSTLELGDSALYLCASSPVVREEQFFGPGTRLTVL.

The rearrangement uses TRBV5-1 and TRBJ1-1; D is ambiguous. The germline gives CDR1 SGHRS, CDR2 YFSETQ. CDR3 length: 13 residues. V dropped 0 bases and J dropped 8 bases, with 11 bases sitting between them. The CDR3, as DNA: TGCGCCAGCAGCTTGGGTGGCACTACCGAAGCTTTCTTT. Protein product: CASSLGGTTEAFF.

The rearrangement joins TRBV11-2 to TRBJ2-5, with D perhaps TRBD1 (5 bases). Germline CDR1 reads SGHAT; CDR2 reads FQNNGV. V lost 5 bases to trimming and J lost 1 base, with 14 bases between them. The CDR3 length is 15 residues. The CDR3 nucleotides read TGTGCCAGCAGCCCTCAGGGTGTGGGCCAAGAGACCCAGTACTTC. Its protein product is CASSPQGVGQETQYF.

V and J are TRBV5-1 and TRBJ2-7; weak D call: TRBD1 (5 bases). Per germline, CDR1 SGHRS and CDR2 YFSETQ. The CDR3 covers 13 residues. V lost 4 bases, J lost 3 bases, and 11 bases lay in between. CDR3 nucleotides: TGCGCCAGCAGCCACGGACACGACTACGAGCAGTACTTC. Translating it yields CASSHGHDYEQYF. The variable domain in full, with the rest retrieved from reference TRBV5-1 and TRBJ2-7, is KAGVTQTPRYLIKTRGQQVTLSCSPISGHRSVSWYQQTPGQGLQFLFEYFSETQRNKGNFPGRFSGRQFSNSRSEMNVSTLELGDSALYLCASSHGHDYEQYFGPGTRLTVT.

This sequence joins TRBV2 and TRBJ1-3; 10 bases agree with TRBD1. V shed 9 bases, J shed 3 bases, and the junction held 5 bases outside the gene matches. The germline V gene has CDR1 SNHLY and CDR2 FYNNEI. The CDR3 has 14 residues. This CDR3 reads CASQTGGFGNTIYF. CDR3 in DNA: TGTGCCAGTCAGACAGGGGGCTTTGGAAACACCATATATTTT. The full variable domain, in which reference TRBV2 and TRBJ1-3 provide the parts outside the CDR3, is EPEVTQTPSHQVTQMGQEVILRCVPISNHLYFYWYRQILGQKVEFLVSFYNNEISEKSEIFDDQFSVERPDGSNFTLKIRSTKLEDSAMYFCASQTGGFGNTIYFGEGSWLTVV.